This TCR beta chain was obtained from a study of blood T cell repertoires in COVID-19 (TCRdb year 2020). Broadly, across the study: Samples covering the acute and convalescent phases of COVID-19 were provided by collaborators in the United States, Italy and Spain. The prospective study material was composed of cDNA or gDNA derived from T cells, B-cell-depleted T cells, or PBMCs. Subjects who had been exposed to COVID-19, were actively infected with it, or had recovered from it provided the deeply sampled blood TCRbeta repertoires that made up the dataset. The repertoires were released in a freely available public database meant as a resource for research on the immune response to SARS-CoV-2. The samples were drawn from two sources: the first 160 participants of the ongoing ImmuneRACE study, and about 1,300 subjects contributed by 6 global collaborators. The sample metadata nearly always contained a de-identified subject ID, COVID-19 status, age in years and sex. Where available, HLA class I and class II types were obtained from metadata supplied by the sample provider rather than from assay-based typing. The investigation overall reported the following: How much clinical and demographic metadata was included differed by source and by participant, and the metadata was provided uncurated.

TCRbeta CDR3 regions were amplified from genomic DNA using the immunoSEQ Assay, a bias-controlled multiplex PCR. The authors' pipeline ran thus. The number of nucleated cells in each sample was estimated from the amplification of reference gene primers within the assay. To quantify the absolute abundance of each unique TCRbeta CDR3 rearrangement, sequence reads were collapsed and filtered. For each sample, productive Simpson clonality was calculated as the square root of Simpson's diversity index across productive rearrangements. This immuneACCESS table, as held by TCRdb, lists in-frame sequences with V and J called but not all clones. Of the missing ones, under half trace to an unresolved V gene in checked studies; the others have no known cause. The DNA gave D and trimming, while V, J and clone size come from that table. The sample contains roughly 55,000 clones, roughly 87% of them found a single time. The ten largest clones take up about 2% of the sample.

Collaborating institutions collected whole blood in K2EDTA tubes following their own protocols. Collaborator samples were shipped for TCRbeta analysis as frozen whole blood, isolated PBMCs, or DNA extracted from either sample type. The CDR3 spans 14 residues, from the cysteine through the phenylalanine. Only the CDR3 DNA is retained, 42 bases long and in frame from the first base. The germline V gene (reference sequence) supplies CDR1 GTSNPN and CDR2 SVGIG. The junction shows trimming of 1 base on V and 0 bases on J, plus 7 bases between the germline ends. About this clone itself: It lacks a known antigen. No much larger clone is present one base from it, and per-base qualities are unavailable.

This TCR was sampled from a woman in her fifties or sixties with acute or convalescent COVID-19. The V and J segments used are TRBV30 and TRBJ1-5, with no confidently assigned D gene. Sample: peripheral blood. The bases are TGTGCCTGGAGTGGGCCAATTAGCAATCAGCCCCAGCATTTT. It translates as CAWSGPISNQPQHF.